This T cell receptor beta chain derives from a study of cytomegalovirus exposure and HLA in healthy donors. Study in general: An earlier analysis found 95 million to 140 million unique TCR beta sequences from 150 million to 200 million T cells. Broader study findings: Reports credit the classifier with highly specific, highly sensitive diagnosis of cytomegalovirus status. Most CMV-associated TCR beta chains appeared HLA-restricted in a later analysis.

A note on this clone: Its antigen is not known.

CDR3 length equals 16 residues. CDR1 and CDR2 (germline): SGHRS, YFSETQ. The V gene end was trimmed by 4 bases and the J gene end by 6 bases; junction bases not matched to a gene: 7. In the PCR, 60 Vbeta and 13 Jbeta primers were used. This table comes from immunoSEQ multiplex PCR, and its TCRdb copy is limited to in-frame clones, with some not included. This table has some 190,000 clones, more than 70% appearing once. The chain has TRBV5-1 and TRBJ2-3, with 14 bases matching TRBD2. The clonotype comes from a girl aged 5-17 years in good health and CMV-seropositive. Specimen: PBMCs. CDR3 sequence: CASSDPGLAGVDTQYF. DNA of the CDR3: TGCGCCAGCAGCGACCCGGGACTAGCGGGAGTGGATACGCAGTATTTT.